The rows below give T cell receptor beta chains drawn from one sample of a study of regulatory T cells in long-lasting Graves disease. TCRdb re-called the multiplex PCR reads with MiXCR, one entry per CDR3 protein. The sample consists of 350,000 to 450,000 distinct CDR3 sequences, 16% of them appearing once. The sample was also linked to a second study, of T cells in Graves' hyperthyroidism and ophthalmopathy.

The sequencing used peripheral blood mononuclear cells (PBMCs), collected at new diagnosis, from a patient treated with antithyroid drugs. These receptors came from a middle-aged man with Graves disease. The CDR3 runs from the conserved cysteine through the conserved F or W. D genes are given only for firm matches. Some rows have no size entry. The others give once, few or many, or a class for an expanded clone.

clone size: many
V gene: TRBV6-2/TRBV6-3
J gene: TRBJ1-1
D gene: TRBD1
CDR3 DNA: TGTGCCAGCAGCGACAGGGGGCTTGGTCGTAACACTGAAGCTTTCTTT
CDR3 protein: CASSDRGLGRNTEAFF

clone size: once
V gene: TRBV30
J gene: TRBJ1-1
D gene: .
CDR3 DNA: TGTGCCTGGACAGGGTTCACTGAAGCTTTCTTT
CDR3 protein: CAWTGFTEAFF

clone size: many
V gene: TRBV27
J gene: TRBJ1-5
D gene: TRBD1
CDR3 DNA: TGTGCCAGCAGTCCAACCCTTTCCAGGGGGCGAAATCAGCCCCAGCATTTT
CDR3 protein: CASSPTLSRGRNQPQHF

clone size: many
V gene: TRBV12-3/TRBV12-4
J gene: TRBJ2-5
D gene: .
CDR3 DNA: TGTGCCAGCAGGCCGGGACTGCAAGAGACCCAGTACTTC
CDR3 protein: CASRPGLQETQYF

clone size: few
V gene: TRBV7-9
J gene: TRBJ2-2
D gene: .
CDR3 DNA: TGTGCCAGCAGCTTACCCACGTGGAAAGGCTCGAACACCGGGGAGCTGTTTTTT
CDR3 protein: CASSLPTWKGSNTGELFF

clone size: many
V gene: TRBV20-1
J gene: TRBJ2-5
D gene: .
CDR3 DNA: TGCAGTGCTACGCGGGCCCCCCTCCAAGAGACCCAGTACTTC
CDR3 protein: CSATRAPLQETQYF

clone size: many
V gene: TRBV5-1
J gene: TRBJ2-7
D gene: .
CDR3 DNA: TGCGCCAGCAGACGTGGCGGGTGGCAACTTGGCGAGCAGTACTTC
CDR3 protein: CASRRGGWQLGEQYF

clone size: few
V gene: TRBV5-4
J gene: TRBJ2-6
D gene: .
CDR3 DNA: TGTGCCAGCAGCTTTGGGGACTCTGGGGCCAACGTCCTGACTTTC
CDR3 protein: CASSFGDSGANVLTF

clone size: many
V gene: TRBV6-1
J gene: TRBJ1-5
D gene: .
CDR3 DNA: TGTGCCAGCAGGGGTCCAGGGGGCAATCAGCCCCAGCATTTT
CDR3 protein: CASRGPGGNQPQHF

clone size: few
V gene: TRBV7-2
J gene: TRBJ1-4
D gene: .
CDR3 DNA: TGTGCCAGCAGTTCCCGGGACGGGGGGTATGAAAAACTGTTTTTT
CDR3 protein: CASSSRDGGYEKLFF

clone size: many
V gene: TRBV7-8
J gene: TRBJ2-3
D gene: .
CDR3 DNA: TGTGCCAGCAGCAACGTTAGAGTTGGGGTTACGCAGTATTTT
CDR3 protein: CASSNVRVGVTQYF

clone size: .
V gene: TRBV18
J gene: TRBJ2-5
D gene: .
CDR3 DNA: TGTGCCAGCTCCCTCTCCGTGCAAGAGACCCAGTACTTC
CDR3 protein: CASSLSVQETQYF

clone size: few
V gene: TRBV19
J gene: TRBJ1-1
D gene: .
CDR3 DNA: TGTGCCAGTACCCGGGGGGGGACGAACACTGAAGCTTTCTTT
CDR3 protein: CASTRGGTNTEAFF

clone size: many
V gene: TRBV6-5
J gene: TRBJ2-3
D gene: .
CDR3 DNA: TGTGCCAGCAGTTACTCAAAAGCGTCAGATACGCAGTATTTT
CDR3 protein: CASSYSKASDTQYF

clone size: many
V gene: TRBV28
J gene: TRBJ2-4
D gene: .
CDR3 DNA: TGTGCCAGCATCCCTCTAGGGGGGGCCCAAAACATTCAGTACTTC
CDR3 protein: CASIPLGGAQNIQYF

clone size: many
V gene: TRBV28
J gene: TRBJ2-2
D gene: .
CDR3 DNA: TGTGCCAGCAGTTTATCGAGGGTTGACACCGGGGAGCTGTTTTTT
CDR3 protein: CASSLSRVDTGELFF

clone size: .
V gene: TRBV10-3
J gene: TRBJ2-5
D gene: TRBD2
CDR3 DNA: TGTGCCATCAGTTGGACTAGCGGGGGGCGGGAGACCCAGTACTTC
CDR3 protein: CAISWTSGGRETQYF

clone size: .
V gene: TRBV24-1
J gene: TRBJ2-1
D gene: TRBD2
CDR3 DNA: TGTGCCACCAGTGATAGACTAGCGGGAAGCTCCTACAATGAGCAGTTCTTC
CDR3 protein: CATSDRLAGSSYNEQFF

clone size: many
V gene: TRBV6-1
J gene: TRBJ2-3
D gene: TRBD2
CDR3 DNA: TGTGCCAGCAGGCTAGCGGGGGGGCCGTATACGCAGTATTTT
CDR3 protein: CASRLAGGPYTQYF

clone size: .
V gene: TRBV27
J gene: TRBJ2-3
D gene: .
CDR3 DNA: TGTGCCAGCAGTTTAAAGCCCCACCCAGGGGCCCCTAGCACAGATACGCAGTATTTT
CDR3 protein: CASSLKPHPGAPSTDTQYF

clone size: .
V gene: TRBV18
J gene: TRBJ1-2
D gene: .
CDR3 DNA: TGTGCCAGCTCACCAAAGGACAGAGGAGTCCGTAACTATGGCTACACCTTC
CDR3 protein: CASSPKDRGVRNYGYTF

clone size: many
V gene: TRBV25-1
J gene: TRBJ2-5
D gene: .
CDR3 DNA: TGTGCCAGCAGTGCCCAGGGGGGGACAGAGACCCAGTACTTC
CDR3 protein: CASSAQGGTETQYF

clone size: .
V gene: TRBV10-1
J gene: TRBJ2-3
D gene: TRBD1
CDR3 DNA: TGCGCCCTCCCCGGGGACAGGGACGATACGCAGTATTTT
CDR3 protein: CALPGDRDDTQYF

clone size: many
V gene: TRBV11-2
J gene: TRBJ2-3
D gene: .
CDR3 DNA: TGTGCCAGCAGCTTAACTAGCCTCAGGGGGGATACGCAGTATTTT
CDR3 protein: CASSLTSLRGDTQYF

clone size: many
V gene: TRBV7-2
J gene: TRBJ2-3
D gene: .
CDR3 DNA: TGTGCCAGCAGCCAATCACGGGGCTCGGATACGCAGTATTTT
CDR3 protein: CASSQSRGSDTQYF

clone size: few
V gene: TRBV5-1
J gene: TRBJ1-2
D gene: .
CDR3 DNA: TGCGCCAGCAGCTTGGGCAGGGAGGAAGGCTACACCTTC
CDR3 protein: CASSLGREEGYTF

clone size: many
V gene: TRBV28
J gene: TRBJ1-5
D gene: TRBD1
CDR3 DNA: TGTGCCAGCAGCTCTTTGGACAGGGTCGGTCAGCCCCAGCATTTT
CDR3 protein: CASSSLDRVGQPQHF

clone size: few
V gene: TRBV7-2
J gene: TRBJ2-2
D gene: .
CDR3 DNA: TGTGCCAGCAGCTTTACCGCGGGACAGTACTCCGGGGAGCTGTTTTTT
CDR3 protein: CASSFTAGQYSGELFF

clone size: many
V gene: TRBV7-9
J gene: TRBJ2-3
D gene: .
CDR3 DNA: TGTGCCAGCAGCCCTGACTGGGAAGGAGAAACAGATACGCAGTATTTT
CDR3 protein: CASSPDWEGETDTQYF

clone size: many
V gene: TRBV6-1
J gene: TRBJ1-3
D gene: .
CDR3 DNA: TGTGCCAGCAGTCGGCATGCGGGGGCTGGAAACACCATATATTTT
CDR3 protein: CASSRHAGAGNTIYF

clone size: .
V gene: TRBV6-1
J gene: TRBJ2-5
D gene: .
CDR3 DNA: TGTGCCAGTAAGACAGGCGGGGAGACCCAGTACTTC
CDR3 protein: CASKTGGETQYF

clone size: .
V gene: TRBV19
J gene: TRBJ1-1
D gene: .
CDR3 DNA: TGTGCCAGTAGTGAAATCTCCAGGGGACTGAACACTGAAGCTTTCTTT
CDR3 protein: CASSEISRGLNTEAFF

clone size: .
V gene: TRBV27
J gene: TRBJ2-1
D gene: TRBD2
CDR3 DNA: TGTGCCAGCAGTTTAGGGGAGGGTGAGCAGTTCTTC
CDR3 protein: CASSLGEGEQFF

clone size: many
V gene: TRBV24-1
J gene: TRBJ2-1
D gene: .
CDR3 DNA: TGTGCCACCAGTATGTACAATGAGCAGTTCTTC
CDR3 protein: CATSMYNEQFF

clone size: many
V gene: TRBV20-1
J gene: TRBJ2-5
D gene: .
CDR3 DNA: TGCAGTGCTCCGAATCAGCGGGTGACCCAGTACTTC
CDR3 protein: CSAPNQRVTQYF

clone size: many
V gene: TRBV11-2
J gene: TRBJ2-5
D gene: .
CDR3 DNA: TGTGCCAGCAGCTTAATTTCCACAGGAGAGACCCAGTACTTC
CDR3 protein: CASSLISTGETQYF

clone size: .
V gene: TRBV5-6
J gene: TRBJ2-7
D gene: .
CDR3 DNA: TGTGCCAGCAGCTTGGTCGGGACACTTGAGCAGTACTTC
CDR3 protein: CASSLVGTLEQYF

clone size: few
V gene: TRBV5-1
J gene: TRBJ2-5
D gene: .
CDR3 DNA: TGCGCCAGCAGCCTCCCGGGCCCCGGGGGGCTCGGGAAGACCCAGTACTTC
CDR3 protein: CASSLPGPGGLGKTQYF

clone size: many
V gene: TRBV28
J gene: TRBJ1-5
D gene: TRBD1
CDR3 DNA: TGTGCCAGCAGACTAGGGACAGGGGGGTTTCAGCCCCAGCATTTT
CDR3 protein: CASRLGTGGFQPQHF

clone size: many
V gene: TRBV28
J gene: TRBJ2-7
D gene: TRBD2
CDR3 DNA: TGTGCCAGCAGTTTTAGTCTAGCGGGGCTTTCCTACGAGCAGTACTTC
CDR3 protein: CASSFSLAGLSYEQYF

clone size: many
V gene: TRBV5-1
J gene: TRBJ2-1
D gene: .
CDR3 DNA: TGCGCCAGCAGGGGTGGAGGGAAGAATGAGCAGTTCTTC
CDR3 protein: CASRGGGKNEQFF

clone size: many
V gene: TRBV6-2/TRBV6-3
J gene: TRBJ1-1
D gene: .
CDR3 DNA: TGTGCCAGCAGTCCCCGAGGCCTCGCGAACACTGAAGCTTTCTTT
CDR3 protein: CASSPRGLANTEAFF

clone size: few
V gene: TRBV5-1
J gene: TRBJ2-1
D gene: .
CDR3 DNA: TGCGCCAGCAGCTTGAGTATTTCGTGGCGGGTCTACAATGAGCAGTTCTTC
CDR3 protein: CASSLSISWRVYNEQFF

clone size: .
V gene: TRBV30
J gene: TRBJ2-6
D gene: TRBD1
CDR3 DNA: TGTGCCCGGGACAGAGACTCTGGGGCCAACGTCCTGACTTTC
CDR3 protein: CARDRDSGANVLTF

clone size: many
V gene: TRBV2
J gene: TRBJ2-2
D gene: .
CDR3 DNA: TGTGCCAGCCGCCCCCGGGGGAACACCGGGGAGCTGTTTTTT
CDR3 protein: CASRPRGNTGELFF

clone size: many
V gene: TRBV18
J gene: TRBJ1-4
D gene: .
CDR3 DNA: TGTGCCAGCTCACCAGACACGTTAGGAAAACTGTTTTTT
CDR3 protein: CASSPDTLGKLFF

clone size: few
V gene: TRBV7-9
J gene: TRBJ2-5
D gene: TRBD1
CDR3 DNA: TGTGCCAGCAGCCCCATTACAGGGGGTGGGGAGACCCAGTACTTC
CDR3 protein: CASSPITGGGETQYF

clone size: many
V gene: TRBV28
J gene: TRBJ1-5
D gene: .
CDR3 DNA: TGTGCCAGCAGTTTATTCGGCCTCAATAATCAGCCCCAGCATTTT
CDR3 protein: CASSLFGLNNQPQHF

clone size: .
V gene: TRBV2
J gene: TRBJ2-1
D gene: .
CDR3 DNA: TGTGCCAACGCGAGGAGCGTGGGGAGCTCCTACAATGAGCAGTTCTTC
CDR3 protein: CANARSVGSSYNEQFF

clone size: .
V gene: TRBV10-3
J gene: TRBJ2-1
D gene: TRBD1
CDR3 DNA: TGTGCCATCAGTGATCCGAGACAGGGTCCCTACAATGAGCAGTTCTTC
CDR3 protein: CAISDPRQGPYNEQFF

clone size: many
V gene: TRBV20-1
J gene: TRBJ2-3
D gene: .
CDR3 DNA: TGCAGTGCTAGAGATTATGGCGGGCCAAGCACAGATACGCAGTATTTT
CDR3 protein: CSARDYGGPSTDTQYF

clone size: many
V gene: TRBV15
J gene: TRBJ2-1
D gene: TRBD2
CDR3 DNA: TGTGCCACCAGCAGAGCCCTAGCGGGGGTGAATGAGCAGTTCTTC
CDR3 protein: CATSRALAGVNEQFF

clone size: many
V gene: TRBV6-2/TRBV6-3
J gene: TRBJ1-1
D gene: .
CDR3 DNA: TGTGCCAGCAGTTACGGGCAGGGAGGTGAAGCTTTCTTT
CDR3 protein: CASSYGQGGEAFF

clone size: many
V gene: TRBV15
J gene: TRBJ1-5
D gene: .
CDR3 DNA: TGTGCCACCAGCAGACACAGACAGGTACCCCCGCCCCAGCATTTT
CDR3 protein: CATSRHRQVPPPQHF

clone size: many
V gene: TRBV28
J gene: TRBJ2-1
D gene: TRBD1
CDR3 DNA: TGTGCCAGCAGTTCCGGACAGGGTCATGAGCAGTTCTTC
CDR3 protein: CASSSGQGHEQFF

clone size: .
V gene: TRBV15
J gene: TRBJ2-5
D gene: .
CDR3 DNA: TGTGCCACCAGCAGAGCCTTGGGGGCTGGAGAGACCCAGTACTTC
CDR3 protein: CATSRALGAGETQYF

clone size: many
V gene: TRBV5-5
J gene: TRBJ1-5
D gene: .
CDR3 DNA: TGTGCCAGCACCATAGGGGAAGGCAATCAGCCCCAGCATTTT
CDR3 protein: CASTIGEGNQPQHF

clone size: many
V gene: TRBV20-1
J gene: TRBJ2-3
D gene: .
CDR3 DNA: TGCAGTGCTAGAGATAGTGGCGGAGTCACAGATACGCAGTATTTT
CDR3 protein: CSARDSGGVTDTQYF

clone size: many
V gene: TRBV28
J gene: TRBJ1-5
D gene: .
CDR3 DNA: TGTGCCAGCAGTTTATCTGGGATTGGCAATCAGCCCCAGCATTTT
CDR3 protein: CASSLSGIGNQPQHF

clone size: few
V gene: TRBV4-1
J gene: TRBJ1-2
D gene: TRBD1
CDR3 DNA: TGCGCCAGCAGCAGAGAGGGGACAGGACTTAGCTACACCTTC
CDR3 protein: CASSREGTGLSYTF